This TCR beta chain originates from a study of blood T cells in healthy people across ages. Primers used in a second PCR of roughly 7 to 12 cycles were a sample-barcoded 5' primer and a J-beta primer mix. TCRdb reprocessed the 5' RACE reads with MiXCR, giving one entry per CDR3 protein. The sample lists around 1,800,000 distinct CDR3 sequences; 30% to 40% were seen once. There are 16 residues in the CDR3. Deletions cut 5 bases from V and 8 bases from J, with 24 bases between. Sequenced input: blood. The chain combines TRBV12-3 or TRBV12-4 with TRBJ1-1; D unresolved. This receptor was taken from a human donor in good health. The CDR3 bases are TGTGCCAGCAGTGTGCGGAGGTCTCGAAAAGAGAGAGAAGCTTTCTTT. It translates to CASSVRRSRKEREAFF.